This T cell receptor beta chain was documented in a study of blood T cells in healthy people across ages. This clonotype appeared a few times. Antigen: not known. This CDR3 has 15 residues. The V gene's germline CDR1 is SGHTA and CDR2 FQGNSA. Trimming left V 8 bases short and J 8 bases short, with 22 bases between. Alongside a J-beta primer mix, a sample-barcoded 5' primer served in a second PCR lasting about 7 to 11 cycles. TCRdb used MiXCR to reprocess the 5' RACE reads, holding one entry per CDR3 protein. Found here are 1.5 million or so distinct CDR3 sequences, under 55% of them singletons; the top ten hold roughly 3.7%. Study-wide results and caveats: Roughly linear age-related decline in beta diversity appeared, significant by age around 38. Naive CD4+ cell counts and diversity both ran higher in long-lived than in aged donors.

About 10 milliliters of peripheral blood were drawn from each donor into EDTA-treated tubes. This sequence was found in a woman aged 18-35 years in good health. The rearrangement joins TRBV7-2 to TRBJ2-1; either TRBD1 or TRBD2 may fit D (6 bases each). Source material: blood. CDR3 sequence: CASASSGGRGYEQFF. For the CDR3, the DNA is TGTGCCAGCGCCTCCTCTGGGGGGCGGGGATATGAGCAGTTCTTC.